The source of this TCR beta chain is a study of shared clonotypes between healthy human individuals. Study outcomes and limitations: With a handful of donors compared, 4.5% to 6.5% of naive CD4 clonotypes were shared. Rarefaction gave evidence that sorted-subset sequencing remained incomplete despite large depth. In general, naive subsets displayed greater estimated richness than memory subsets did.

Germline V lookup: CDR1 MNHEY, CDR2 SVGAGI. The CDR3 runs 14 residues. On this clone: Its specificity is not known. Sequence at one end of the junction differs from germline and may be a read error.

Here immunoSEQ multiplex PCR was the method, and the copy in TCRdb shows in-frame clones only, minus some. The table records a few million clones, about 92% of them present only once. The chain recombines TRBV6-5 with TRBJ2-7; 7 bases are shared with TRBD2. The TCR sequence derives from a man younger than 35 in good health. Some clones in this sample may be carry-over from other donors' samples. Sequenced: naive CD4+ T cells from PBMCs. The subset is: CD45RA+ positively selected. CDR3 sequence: CAISVGEGPYEQYF. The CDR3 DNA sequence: TGTGCCATCAGTGTAGGGGAGGGCCCCTACGAGCAGTACTTC.